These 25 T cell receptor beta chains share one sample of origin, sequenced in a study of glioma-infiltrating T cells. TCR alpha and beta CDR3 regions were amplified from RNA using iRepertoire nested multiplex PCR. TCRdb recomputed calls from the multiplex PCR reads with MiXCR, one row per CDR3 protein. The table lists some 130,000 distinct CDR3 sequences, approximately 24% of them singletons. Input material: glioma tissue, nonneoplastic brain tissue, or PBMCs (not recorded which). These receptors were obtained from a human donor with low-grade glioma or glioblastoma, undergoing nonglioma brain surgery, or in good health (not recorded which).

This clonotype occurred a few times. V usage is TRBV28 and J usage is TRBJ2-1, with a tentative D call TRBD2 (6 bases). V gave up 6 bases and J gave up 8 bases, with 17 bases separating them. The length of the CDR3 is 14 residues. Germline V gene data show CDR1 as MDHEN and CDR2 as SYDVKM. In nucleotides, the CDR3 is TGTGCCAGCAGAGGACTAACGGTTTGGGATGAGCAGTTCTTC. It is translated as CASRGLTVWDEQFF.

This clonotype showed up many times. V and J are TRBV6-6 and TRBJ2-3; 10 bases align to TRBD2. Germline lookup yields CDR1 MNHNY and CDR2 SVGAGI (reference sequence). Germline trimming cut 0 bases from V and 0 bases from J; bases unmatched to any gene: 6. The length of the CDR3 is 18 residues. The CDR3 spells CASSYSVTGLASTDTQYF. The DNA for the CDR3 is TGTGCCAGCAGTTACTCCGTTACGGGACTAGCGAGCACAGATACGCAGTATTTT.

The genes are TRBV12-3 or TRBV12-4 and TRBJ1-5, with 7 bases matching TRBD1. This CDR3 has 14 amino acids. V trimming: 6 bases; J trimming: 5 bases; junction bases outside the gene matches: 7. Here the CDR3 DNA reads TGTGCCAGCAGAGCCGGAGGGGGCTATCAGCCCCAGCATTTT. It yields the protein CASRAGGGYQPQHF.

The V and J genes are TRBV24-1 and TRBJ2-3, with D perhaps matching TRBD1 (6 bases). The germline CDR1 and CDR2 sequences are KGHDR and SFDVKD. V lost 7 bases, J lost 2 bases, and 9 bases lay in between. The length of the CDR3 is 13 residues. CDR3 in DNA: TGTGCCACCAGGGGACATTACACAGATACGCAGTATTTT. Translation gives CATRGHYTDTQYF.

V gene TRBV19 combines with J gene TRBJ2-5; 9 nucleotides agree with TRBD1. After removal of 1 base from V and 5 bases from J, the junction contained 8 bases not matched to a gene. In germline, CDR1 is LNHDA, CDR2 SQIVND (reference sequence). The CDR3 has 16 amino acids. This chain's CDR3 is CASSIVDRGFLETQYF. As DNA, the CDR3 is TGTGCCAGTAGTATAGTGGACAGGGGATTTTTGGAGACCCAGTACTTC.

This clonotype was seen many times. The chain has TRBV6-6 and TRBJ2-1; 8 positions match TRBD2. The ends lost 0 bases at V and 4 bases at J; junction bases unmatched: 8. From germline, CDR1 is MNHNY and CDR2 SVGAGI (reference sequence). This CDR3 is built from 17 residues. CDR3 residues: CASSYSGVAGIYNEQFF. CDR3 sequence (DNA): TGTGCCAGCAGTTACTCAGGGGTAGCGGGGATATACAATGAGCAGTTCTTC.

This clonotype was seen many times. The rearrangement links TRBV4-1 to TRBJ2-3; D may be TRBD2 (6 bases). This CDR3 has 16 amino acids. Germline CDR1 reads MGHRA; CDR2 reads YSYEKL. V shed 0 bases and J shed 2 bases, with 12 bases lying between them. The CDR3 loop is CASSQDTSRATDTQYF. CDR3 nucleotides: TGCGCCAGCAGCCAAGATACTAGCCGGGCCACAGATACGCAGTATTTT.

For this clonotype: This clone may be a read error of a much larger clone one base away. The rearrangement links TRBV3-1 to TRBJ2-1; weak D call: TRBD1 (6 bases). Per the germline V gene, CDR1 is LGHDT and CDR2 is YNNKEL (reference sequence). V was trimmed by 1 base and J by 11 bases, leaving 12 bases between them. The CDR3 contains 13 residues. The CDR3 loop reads CASSQGTVNKQFF. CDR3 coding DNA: TGTGCCAGCAGCCAAGGGACAGTGAATAAGCAGTTCTTC.

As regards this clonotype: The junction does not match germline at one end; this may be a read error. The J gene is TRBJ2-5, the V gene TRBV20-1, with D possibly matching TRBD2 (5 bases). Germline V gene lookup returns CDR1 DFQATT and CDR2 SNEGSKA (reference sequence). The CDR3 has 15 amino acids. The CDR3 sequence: CSASSPRTQQGTQYF. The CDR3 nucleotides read TGCAGTGCTAGTAGCCCTAGGACTCAGCAAGGGACCCAGTACTTC.

The CDR3 loop is CASSIGVRGNEAFF. In DNA, the CDR3 is TGTGCCAGCAGTATCGGGGTCCGTGGTAATGAAGCTTTCTTT. The chain combines TRBV27 with TRBJ1-1; D is unresolved. Trimming removed 5 bases from V and 7 bases from J, with 17 bases in between. The CDR3 is made up of 14 amino acids. Germline CDR1 and CDR2: MNHEY and SMNVEV (reference sequence).

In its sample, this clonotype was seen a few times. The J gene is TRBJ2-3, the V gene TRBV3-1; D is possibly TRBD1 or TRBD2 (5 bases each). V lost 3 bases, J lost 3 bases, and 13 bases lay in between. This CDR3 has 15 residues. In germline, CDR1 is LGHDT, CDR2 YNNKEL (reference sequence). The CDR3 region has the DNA TGTGCCAGCAGCCACCGGGACCCGGCTACAGATACGCAGTATTTT. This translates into CASSHRDPATDTQYF.

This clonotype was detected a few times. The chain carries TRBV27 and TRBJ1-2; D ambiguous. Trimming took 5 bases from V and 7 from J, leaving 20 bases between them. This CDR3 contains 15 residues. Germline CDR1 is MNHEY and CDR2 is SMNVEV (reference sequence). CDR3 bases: TGTGCCAGCAGTCCTCTCCAGCGGGGTGGTTTTGGCTACACCTTC. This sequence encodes CASSPLQRGGFGYTF.

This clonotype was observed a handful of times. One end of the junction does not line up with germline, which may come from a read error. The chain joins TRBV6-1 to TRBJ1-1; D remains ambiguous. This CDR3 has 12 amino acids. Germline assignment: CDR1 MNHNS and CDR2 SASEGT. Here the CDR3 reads CAISESERRAFF. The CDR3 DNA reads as TGTGCCATCAGTGAGTCGGAAAGGAGGGCTTTCTTT.

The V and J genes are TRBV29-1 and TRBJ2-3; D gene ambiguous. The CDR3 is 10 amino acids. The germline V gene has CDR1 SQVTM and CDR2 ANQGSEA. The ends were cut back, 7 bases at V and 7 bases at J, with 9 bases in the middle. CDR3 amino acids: CSGPRYTQYF. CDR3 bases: TGCAGCGGCCCTAGGTATACGCAGTATTTT.

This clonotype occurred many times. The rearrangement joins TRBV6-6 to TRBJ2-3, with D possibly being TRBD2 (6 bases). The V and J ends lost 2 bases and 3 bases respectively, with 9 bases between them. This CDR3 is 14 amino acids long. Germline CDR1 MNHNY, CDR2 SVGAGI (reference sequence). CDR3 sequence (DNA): TGTGCCAGCAGTTACAGGGAGGCGACAGATACGCAGTATTTT. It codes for CASSYREATDTQYF.

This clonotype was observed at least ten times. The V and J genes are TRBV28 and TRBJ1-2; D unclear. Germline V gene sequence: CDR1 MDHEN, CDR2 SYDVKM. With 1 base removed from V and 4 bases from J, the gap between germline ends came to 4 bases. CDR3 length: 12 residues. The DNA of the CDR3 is TGTGCCAGCAGTTTATTCGGCTATGGCTACACCTTC. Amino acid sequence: CASSLFGYGYTF.

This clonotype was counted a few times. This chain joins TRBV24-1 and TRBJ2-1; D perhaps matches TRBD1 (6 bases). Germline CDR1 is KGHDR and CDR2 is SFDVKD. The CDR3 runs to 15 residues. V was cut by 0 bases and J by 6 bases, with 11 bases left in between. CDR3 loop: CATSDLGRRGNEQFF. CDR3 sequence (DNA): TGTGCCACCAGTGATTTGGGCCGCAGGGGCAATGAGCAGTTCTTC.

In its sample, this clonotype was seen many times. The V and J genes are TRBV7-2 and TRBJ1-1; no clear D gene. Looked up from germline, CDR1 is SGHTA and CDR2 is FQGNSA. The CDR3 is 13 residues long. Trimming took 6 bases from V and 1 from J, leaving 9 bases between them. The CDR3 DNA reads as TGTGCCAGCAGTTGGAGTGGGAACACTGAAGCTTTCTTT. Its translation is CASSWSGNTEAFF. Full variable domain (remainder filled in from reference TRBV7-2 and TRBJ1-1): GAGVSQSPSNKVTEKGKDVELRCDPISGHTALYWYRQSLGQGLEFLIYFQGNSAPDKSGLPSDRFSAERTGGSVSTLTIQRTQQEDSAVYLCASSWSGNTEAFFGQGTRLTVV.

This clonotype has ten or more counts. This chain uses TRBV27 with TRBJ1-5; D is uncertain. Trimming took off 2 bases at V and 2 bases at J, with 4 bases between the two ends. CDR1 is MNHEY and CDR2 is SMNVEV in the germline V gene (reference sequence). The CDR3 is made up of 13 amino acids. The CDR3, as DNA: TGTGCCAGCAGTTTAGCTCGCAATCAGCCCCAGCATTTT. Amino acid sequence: CASSLARNQPQHF.

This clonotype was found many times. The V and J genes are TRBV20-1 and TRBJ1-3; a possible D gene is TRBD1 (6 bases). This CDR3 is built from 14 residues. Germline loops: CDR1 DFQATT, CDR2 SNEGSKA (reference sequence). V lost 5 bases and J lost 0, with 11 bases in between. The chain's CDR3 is CSAPTTGSGNTIYF. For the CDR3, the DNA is TGCAGTGCTCCCACGACAGGCTCTGGAAACACCATATATTTT.

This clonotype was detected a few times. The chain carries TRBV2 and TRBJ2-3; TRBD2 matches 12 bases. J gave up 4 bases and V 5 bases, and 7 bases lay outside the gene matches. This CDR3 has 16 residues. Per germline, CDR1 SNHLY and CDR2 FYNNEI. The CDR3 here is CASSNGLAGYSDTQYF. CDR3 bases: TGTGCCAGCAGTAACGGACTAGCGGGGTATTCAGATACGCAGTATTTT. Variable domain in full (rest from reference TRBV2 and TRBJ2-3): EPEVTQTPSHQVTQMGQEVILRCVPISNHLYFYWYRQILGQKVEFLVSFYNNEISEKSEIFDDQFSVERPDGSNFTLKIRSTKLEDSAMYFCASSNGLAGYSDTQYFGPGTRLTVL.

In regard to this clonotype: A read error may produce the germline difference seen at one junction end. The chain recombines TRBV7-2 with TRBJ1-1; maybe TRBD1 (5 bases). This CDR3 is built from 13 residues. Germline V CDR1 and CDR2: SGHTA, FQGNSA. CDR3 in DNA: TGTGCCAGCAGCTCGATGACAGCCACTGAAGATTTCTTT. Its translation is CASSSMTATEDFF.

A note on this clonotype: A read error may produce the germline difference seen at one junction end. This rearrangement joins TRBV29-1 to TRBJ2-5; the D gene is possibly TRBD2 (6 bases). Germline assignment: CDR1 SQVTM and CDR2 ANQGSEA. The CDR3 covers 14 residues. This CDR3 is CSVDRELAQEAQYF. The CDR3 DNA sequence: TGCAGCGTTGATCGGGAGTTGGCACAAGAGGCCCAGTACTTC.

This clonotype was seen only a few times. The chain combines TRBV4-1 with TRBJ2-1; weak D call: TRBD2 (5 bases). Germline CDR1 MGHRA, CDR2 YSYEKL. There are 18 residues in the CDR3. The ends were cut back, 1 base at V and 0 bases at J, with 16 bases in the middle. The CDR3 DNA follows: TGCGCCAGCAGCCAAGCCGGGATCGTGGGGAACTCCTACAATGAGCAGTTCTTC. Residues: CASSQAGIVGNSYNEQFF.

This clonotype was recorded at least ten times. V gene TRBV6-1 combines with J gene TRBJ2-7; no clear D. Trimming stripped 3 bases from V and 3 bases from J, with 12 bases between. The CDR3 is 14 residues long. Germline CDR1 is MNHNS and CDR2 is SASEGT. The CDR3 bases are TGTGCCAGCAGTGATGGTCAGGTTGACTACGAGCAGTACGTC. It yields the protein CASSDGQVDYEQYV.